One sample yielded the 30 T cell receptor beta chains listed below, sequenced in a study of blood T cell repertoires in COVID-19. Produced via immunoSEQ multiplex PCR; TCRdb's table is partial and in-frame only. The sample lists approximately 100,000 clones, about 89% occurring once. The sample consisted of peripheral blood. The receptor source for this set is a human donor with acute or convalescent COVID-19. The donor label of this sample is uncertain.

CDR3 bases: TGTGCCAGTAGTACCCTCGACAGGGGGCTAGCTAACTATGGCTACACCTTC. It is translated as CASSTLDRGLANYGYTF. This chain joins TRBV19 and TRBJ1-2; 10 bases are a match to TRBD1. Germline V gene lookup returns CDR1 LNHDA and CDR2 SQIVND (reference sequence). V was pared by 4 bases and J by 0 bases, with 8 bases of the junction left unmatched. The CDR3 has 17 residues. The full variable domain, completed using reference TRBV19 and TRBJ1-2, is DGGITQSPKYLFRKEGQNVTLSCEQNLNHDAMYWYRQDPGQGLRLIYYSQIVNDFQKGDIAEGYSVSREKKESFPLTVTSAQKNPTAFYLCASSTLDRGLANYGYTFGSGTRLTVV.

CDR3 sequence reads: CASSQASLRVRGSGNTIYF. The CDR3 DNA follows: TGCGCCAGCAGCCAAGCGTCTCTCAGGGTTAGGGGGTCTGGAAACACCATATATTTT. The chain joins TRBV4-1 to TRBJ1-3, with D tentatively TRBD1 (6 bases). The CDR3 runs to 19 residues. Trimming stripped 1 base from V and 1 base from J, with 20 bases between. Germline lookup yields CDR1 MGHRA and CDR2 YSYEKL.

This chain connects TRBV9 to TRBJ1-1, with 8 positions matching TRBD1. Germline assignment: CDR1 SGDLS and CDR2 YYNGEE. The CDR3 has 15 amino acids. V lost 4 bases, J lost 6 bases, and 11 bases stayed unmatched. CDR3 residues: CASSPRTGREAEAFF. CDR3 nucleotides: TGTGCCAGCAGCCCCCGGACAGGGAGAGAGGCTGAAGCTTTCTTT.

This chain joins TRBV2 and TRBJ1-1; D not resolved. The CDR3 covers 14 residues. Trimming removed 4 bases at V and 4 bases at J, with 13 bases between. CDR1 SNHLY and CDR2 FYNNEI come from the germline V gene. The CDR3 nucleotides are TGTGCCAGCAGTGCTGGAGGGATTGGCACTGAAGCTTTCTTT. Its translation: CASSAGGIGTEAFF.

The chain uses TRBV7-8 and TRBJ1-4; no clear D. V lost 1 base to trimming and J lost 0 bases, with 9 bases between them. CDR1 is SGHVS and CDR2 is FQNEAQ in the germline V gene. The CDR3 runs to 16 residues. CDR3: CASSLVFSTTNEKLFF. CDR3 coding DNA: TGTGCCAGCAGCTTAGTTTTTTCTACAACTAATGAAAAACTGTTTTTT.

This chain connects TRBV14 to TRBJ2-2, with 8 bases aligning to TRBD1. With V trimmed by 1 base and J by 6 bases, 10 bases remained unmatched. Germline V gene lookup returns CDR1 SGHDN and CDR2 FVKESK. The CDR3 contains 17 residues. CDR3 region: CASSQVRTGLMAGELFF. The DNA for the CDR3 is TGTGCCAGCAGCCAAGTCCGGACAGGGCTTATGGCCGGGGAGCTGTTTTTT.

This sequence joins TRBV19 and TRBJ2-2, with a possible D match to TRBD2 (5 bases). This CDR3 has 13 residues. Deletions cut 9 bases from V and 4 bases from J, with 12 bases between. Per germline, CDR1 LNHDA and CDR2 SQIVND (reference sequence). Here the CDR3 reads CASLHRGTGELFF. CDR3 DNA sequence: TGTGCCAGCCTACATCGGGGCACCGGGGAGCTGTTTTTT.

The chain recombines TRBV30 with TRBJ1-2; TRBD1 matches 11 bases. J was trimmed by 5 bases and V by 2 bases; bases with no gene match: 7. The V gene's germline CDR1 is GTSNPN and CDR2 SVGIG (reference sequence). This CDR3 has 15 residues. CDR3 sequence reads: CAWSTWTGGWYGYTF. As DNA, the CDR3 is TGTGCCTGGAGTACCTGGACAGGGGGCTGGTATGGCTACACCTTC.

The rearrangement links TRBV28 to TRBJ1-5; D is uncertain. Trimming shortened V by 4 bases and J by 6 bases, and 16 bases separated the two germline ends. This CDR3 has 15 residues. Per the germline V gene, CDR1 is MDHEN and CDR2 is SYDVKM. The CDR3 here is CASSSAVRDSQPQHF. The CDR3 nucleotides are TGTGCCAGCAGTTCCGCGGTGAGGGATAGTCAGCCCCAGCATTTT.

The V call is TRBV15, the J call TRBJ2-7, with 7 positions matching TRBD1. Germline-derived CDR1 and CDR2 are LNHNV and YYDKDF (reference sequence). This CDR3 region has 15 residues. With 0 bases clipped from V and 0 bases from J, the junction kept 2 bases outside the gene matches. CDR3 region: CATSREDRSSYEQYF. The CDR3 coding sequence is TGTGCCACCAGCAGAGAGGACAGGAGCTCCTACGAGCAGTACTTC.

The V and J genes are TRBV15 and TRBJ2-3; the D gene is possibly TRBD2 (6 bases). This CDR3 spans 14 amino acids. V shed 1 base and J shed 4 bases, with 9 bases lying between them. Germline assignment: CDR1 LNHNV and CDR2 YYDKDF (reference sequence). CDR3 loop: CATSRVADSDTQYF. The CDR3 DNA follows: TGTGCCACCAGCAGAGTAGCGGATTCAGATACGCAGTATTTT. Using reference TRBV15 and TRBJ2-3 for the parts outside the CDR3, the full variable domain is DAMVIQNPRYQVTQFGKPVTLSCSQTLNHNVMYWYQQKSSQAPKLLFHYYDKDFNNEADTPDNFQSRRPNTSFCFLDIRSPGLGDTAMYLCATSRVADSDTQYFGPGTRLTVL.

This chain connects TRBV20-1 to TRBJ1-1; the D is unclear. The CDR3 extends over 13 amino acids. Per the germline V gene, CDR1 is DFQATT and CDR2 is SNEGSKA (reference sequence). V lost 3 bases, J lost 6 bases, and 14 bases lay in between. For the CDR3, the DNA is TGCAGTGCTAGTTATCCCCTCGCGGCTGAAGCTTTCTTT. Translation: CSASYPLAAEAFF.

The rearrangement uses TRBV2 and TRBJ2-2; 7 positions agree with TRBD1. The length of the CDR3 is 15 residues. The germline V gene has CDR1 SNHLY and CDR2 FYNNEI. V lost 6 bases, J lost 1 base, and 5 bases stayed unmatched. CDR3 in DNA: TGTGCCAGCAGCCTGACAGGGCTGAACACCGGGGAGCTGTTTTTT. Amino acid sequence: CASSLTGLNTGELFF.

This rearrangement joins TRBV28 to TRBJ2-1; a possible D gene is TRBD1 (7 bases). V shed 7 bases and J shed 4 bases, with 14 bases lying between them. In germline, CDR1 is MDHEN, CDR2 SYDVKM. CDR3 size: 14 residues. CDR3 coding DNA: TGTGCCAGCATCGCGGCAGGGGGGTACAATGAGCAGTTCTTC. Its translation is CASIAAGGYNEQFF.

J is TRBJ1-2 and V is TRBV6-5; 7 bases align to TRBD1. The CDR3 runs to 11 residues. Per the germline V gene, CDR1 is MNHEY and CDR2 is SVGAGI. V shed 4 bases, J shed 7 bases, and the junction held 0 bases outside the gene matches. CDR3 amino acids: CASSSGGGYTF. In DNA form, the CDR3 reads TGTGCCAGCAGTTCAGGGGGTGGCTACACCTTC.

The chain uses TRBV11-2 and TRBJ2-1; D gene uncertain. The CDR3 runs to 12 residues. V lost 1 base to trimming and J lost 5 bases, with 3 bases between them. Germline-derived CDR1 and CDR2 are SGHAT and FQNNGV. Here the CDR3 DNA reads TGTGCCAGCAGCTTAGCCAACAATGAGCAGTTCTTC. This translates into CASSLANNEQFF.

This clone was seen only once. The genes are TRBV7-3 and TRBJ2-1, with 10 bases lining up with TRBD2. The CDR3 has 16 amino acids. Unmatched junction bases numbered 5, after V lost 1 base and J lost 5 bases. Germline CDR1 SGHTA, CDR2 FQGTGA. The CDR3 sequence is CASSLNPGLADNEQFF. CDR3 coding DNA: TGTGCCAGCAGCTTAAACCCTGGACTAGCGGACAATGAGCAGTTCTTC.

The chain links TRBV19 to TRBJ2-7, with D tentatively TRBD2 (5 bases). There are 15 residues in the CDR3. V lost 5 bases, J lost 4 bases, and 18 bases lay in between. Germline lookup yields CDR1 LNHDA and CDR2 SQIVND (reference sequence). CDR3 sequence: CASSEDLAIKYEQYF. The CDR3, as DNA: TGTGCCAGTAGTGAGGACCTAGCCATTAAATACGAGCAGTACTTC.

This chain connects TRBV6-5 to TRBJ1-1; TRBD1 might be the D (5 bases). Trimming shortened V by 8 bases and J by 0 bases, and 10 bases separated the two germline ends. Germline CDR1 reads MNHEY; CDR2 reads SVGAGI. The CDR3 contains 13 residues. The CDR3 reads CASFGGMNTEAFF. The CDR3 DNA is TGTGCCAGCTTTGGGGGGATGAACACTGAAGCTTTCTTT.

The rearrangement links TRBV28 to TRBJ2-7; tentative D call: TRBD2 (5 bases). CDR3 size: 14 residues. The germline V gene has CDR1 MDHEN and CDR2 SYDVKM. V was pared by 6 bases and J by 5 bases, with 17 bases between. The CDR3 spells CASRTTGTVHEQYF. CDR3 bases: TGTGCCAGCAGGACAACGGGAACCGTCCACGAGCAGTACTTC. Full variable domain (missing parts from reference TRBV28 and TRBJ2-7): DVKVTQSSRYLVKRTGEKVFLECVQDMDHENMFWYRQDPGLGLRLIYFSYDVKMKEKGDIPEGYSVSREKKERFSLILESASTNQTSMYLCASRTTGTVHEQYFGPGTRLTVT.

The rearrangement joins TRBV6-1 to TRBJ1-4; D is unclear. Germline-derived CDR1 and CDR2 are MNHNS and SASEGT. V dropped 0 bases and J dropped 8 bases, with 16 bases sitting between them. The CDR3 is 16 residues long. The CDR3 coding sequence is TGTGCCAGCAGTGAAGCATGGCCAGCAGGAACGGAAAAACTGTTTTTT. Its translation: CASSEAWPAGTEKLFF.

V is TRBV2 and J is TRBJ2-3; tentatively, D is TRBD2 (6 bases). The germline CDR1 and CDR2 sequences are SNHLY and FYNNEI. This CDR3 comprises 15 residues. Between the trimmed V and J ends, which lost 2 bases and 1 base, there was a span of 10 bases. The CDR3 DNA is TGTGCCAGCAGTGAATTGCCGGGGGGCACAGATACGCAGTATTTT. Translation gives CASSELPGGTDTQYF.

This rearrangement joins TRBV11-2 to TRBJ2-5, with D perhaps matching TRBD1 (6 bases). Per the germline V gene, CDR1 is SGHAT and CDR2 is FQNNGV. The CDR3 is made up of 13 amino acids. V was trimmed by 5 bases and J by 1 base, leaving 8 bases between them. The CDR3 coding sequence is TGTGCCAGCAGCCCACAGGGCCAAGAGACCCAGTACTTC. Protein product: CASSPQGQETQYF.

V and J are TRBV9 and TRBJ2-3, with TRBD2 identical over 7 bases. In germline, CDR1 is SGDLS, CDR2 YYNGEE. V lost 9 bases, J lost 0 bases, and 10 bases stayed unmatched. This CDR3 has 15 amino acids. CDR3 DNA: TGTGCCACCGCCCCGGGGGGTTCTAGCACAGATACGCAGTATTTT. Encoded protein: CATAPGGSSTDTQYF.

The table lists this clone with a few counts. The junction and the germline gene differ at one end; a read error may be behind it. This chain links TRBV6-2 or TRBV6-3 with TRBJ2-2; 10 bases agree with TRBD2. This CDR3 has 18 residues. Germline V gene lookup returns CDR1 MNHEY and CDR2 SVGEGT. This chain's CDR3 is CASSSQGGTSANTGELFF. CDR3 in DNA: TGTGCCAGCAGCTCACAGGGCGGGACTAGCGCGAATACCGGGGAGCTGTTTTTT.

The J gene is TRBJ2-1, the V gene TRBV19; 7 nucleotides line up with TRBD2. The V segment lost 4 bases and the J segment 4 bases; nucleotides outside the gene matches: 7. CDR1 LNHDA and CDR2 SQIVND come from the germline V gene (reference sequence). The CDR3 spans 15 residues. CDR3 sequence reads: CASSRASGAYNEQFF. CDR3 nucleotide sequence: TGTGCCAGTAGTAGGGCTAGCGGAGCTTACAATGAGCAGTTCTTC. Full variable domain (outside the CDR3, taken from reference TRBV19 and TRBJ2-1): DGGITQSPKYLFRKEGQNVTLSCEQNLNHDAMYWYRQDPGQGLRLIYYSQIVNDFQKGDIAEGYSVSREKKESFPLTVTSAQKNPTAFYLCASSRASGAYNEQFFGPGTRLTVL.

The chain employs TRBV28 and TRBJ2-6, with a weak D call TRBD1 (6 bases). Trimming stripped 1 base from V and 3 bases from J, with 10 bases between. The CDR3 covers 16 residues. Germline V gene sequence: CDR1 MDHEN, CDR2 SYDVKM. The CDR3: CASSLSQGRGANVLTF. CDR3 sequence (DNA): TGTGCCAGCAGTTTATCCCAGGGGCGTGGGGCCAACGTCCTGACTTTC.

The chain links TRBV6-5 to TRBJ1-6, with a possible D match to TRBD1 (6 bases). There are 14 residues in the CDR3. The germline V gene has CDR1 MNHEY and CDR2 SVGAGI. V lost 2 bases to trimming and J lost 10 bases, with 12 bases between them. CDR3 protein: CASSYVGAGSPLHF. The CDR3 nucleotides read TGTGCCAGCAGTTACGTGGGGGCCGGATCACCCCTCCACTTT.

The CDR3 coding sequence is TGCGCCAGCAGTTATTTCGGGACAGGTGATAATTCACCCCTCCACTTT. Protein sequence: CASSYFGTGDNSPLHF. V gene TRBV5-1 combines with J gene TRBJ1-6, with 8 bases aligning to TRBD1. CDR1 and CDR2 (germline): SGHRS, YFSETQ. The CDR3 consists of 16 residues. J lost 5 bases, V lost 5 bases, and 9 bases had no gene match.

The chain carries TRBV2 and TRBJ1-2, with D unresolved. This CDR3 has 11 residues. V was trimmed by 4 bases and J by 5 bases, leaving 5 bases between them. CDR1 and CDR2 from the germline V gene are SNHLY and FYNNEI. Here the CDR3 DNA reads TGTGCCAGCAGTGCTAGTTATGGCTACACCTTC. It is translated as CASSASYGYTF.